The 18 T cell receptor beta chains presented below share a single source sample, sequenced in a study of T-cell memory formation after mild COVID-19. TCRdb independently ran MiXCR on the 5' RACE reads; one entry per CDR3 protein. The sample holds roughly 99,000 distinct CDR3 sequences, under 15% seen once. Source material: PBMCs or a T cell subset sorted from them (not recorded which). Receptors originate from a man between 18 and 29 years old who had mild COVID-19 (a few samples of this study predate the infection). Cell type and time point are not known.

The CDR3 nucleotides are TGTGCCAGCAGTCGGGACCAGCTCACAGATACGCAGTATTTT. Translating gives CASSRDQLTDTQYF. The J gene is TRBJ2-3, the V gene TRBV6-2 or TRBV6-3; D could derive from TRBD1 or TRBD2 (5 bases each). The CDR3 contains 14 residues. Trimming took 5 bases from V and 2 from J, leaving 11 bases between them. Germline CDR1 MNHEY, CDR2 SVGEGT.

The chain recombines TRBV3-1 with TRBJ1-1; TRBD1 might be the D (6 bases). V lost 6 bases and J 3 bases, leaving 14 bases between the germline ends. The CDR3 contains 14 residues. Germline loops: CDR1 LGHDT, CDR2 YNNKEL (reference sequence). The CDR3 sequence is CASSAGDPYTEAFF. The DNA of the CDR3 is TGTGCCAGCAGTGCAGGGGACCCTTACACTGAAGCTTTCTTT.

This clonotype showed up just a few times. The CDR3 spells CASSQDWAVYNEQFF. The CDR3 DNA is TGTGCCAGCAGCCAAGATTGGGCAGTTTACAATGAGCAGTTCTTC. The V call is TRBV14, the J call TRBJ2-1; D remains ambiguous. Trimming removed 0 bases at V and 4 bases at J, with 10 bases between. This CDR3 is built from 15 residues. Germline lookup yields CDR1 SGHDN and CDR2 FVKESK.

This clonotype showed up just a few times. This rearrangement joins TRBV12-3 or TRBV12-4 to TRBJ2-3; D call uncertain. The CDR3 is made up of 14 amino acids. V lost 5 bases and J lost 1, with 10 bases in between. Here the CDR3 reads CASSATEGTDTQYF. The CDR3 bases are TGTGCCAGCAGTGCCACCGAGGGCACAGATACGCAGTATTTT.

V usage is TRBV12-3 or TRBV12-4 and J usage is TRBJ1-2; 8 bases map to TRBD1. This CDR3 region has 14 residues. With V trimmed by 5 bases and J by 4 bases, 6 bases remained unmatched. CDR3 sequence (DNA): TGTGCCAGCAGTCACACCGGGACAGGCTATGGCTACACCTTC. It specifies CASSHTGTGYGYTF.

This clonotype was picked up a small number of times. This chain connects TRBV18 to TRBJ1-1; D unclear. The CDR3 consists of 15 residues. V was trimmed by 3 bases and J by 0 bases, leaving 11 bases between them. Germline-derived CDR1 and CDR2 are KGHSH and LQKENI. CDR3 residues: CASSPGSMMNTEAFF. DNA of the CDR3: TGTGCCAGCTCACCGGGCAGCATGATGAACACTGAAGCTTTCTTT.

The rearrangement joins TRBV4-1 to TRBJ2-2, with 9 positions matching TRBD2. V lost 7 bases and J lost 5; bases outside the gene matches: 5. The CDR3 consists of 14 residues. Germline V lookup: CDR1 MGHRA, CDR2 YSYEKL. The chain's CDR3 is CASNGGGGTGELFF. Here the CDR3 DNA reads TGCGCCAGCAATGGCGGGGGGGGGACCGGGGAGCTGTTTTTT.

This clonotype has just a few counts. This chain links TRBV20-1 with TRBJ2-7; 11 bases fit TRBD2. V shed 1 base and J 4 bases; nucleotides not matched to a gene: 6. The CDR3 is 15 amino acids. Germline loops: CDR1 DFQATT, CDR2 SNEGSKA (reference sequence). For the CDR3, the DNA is TGCAGTGCTAGAGGTCCTAGCGGGGGGATTTACGAGCAGTACTTC. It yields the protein CSARGPSGGIYEQYF.

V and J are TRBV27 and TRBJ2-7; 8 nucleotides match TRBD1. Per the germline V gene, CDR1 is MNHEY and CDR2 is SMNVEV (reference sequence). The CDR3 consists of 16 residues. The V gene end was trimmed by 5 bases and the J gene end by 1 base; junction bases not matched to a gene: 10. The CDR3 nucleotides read TGTGCCAGCAGTCCATCGACAGGGGTCGTATCCTACGAGCAGTACTTC. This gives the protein CASSPSTGVVSYEQYF.

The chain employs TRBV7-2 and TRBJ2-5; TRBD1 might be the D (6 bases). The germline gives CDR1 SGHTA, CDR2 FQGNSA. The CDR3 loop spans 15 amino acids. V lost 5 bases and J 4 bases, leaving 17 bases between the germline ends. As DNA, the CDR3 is TGTGCCAGCAGCCCCACAGGGCGAGATTCAGAGACCCAGTACTTC. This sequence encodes CASSPTGRDSETQYF.

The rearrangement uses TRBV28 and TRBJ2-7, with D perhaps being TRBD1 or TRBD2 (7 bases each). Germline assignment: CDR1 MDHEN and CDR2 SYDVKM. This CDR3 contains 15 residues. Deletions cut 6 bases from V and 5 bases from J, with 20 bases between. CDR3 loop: CASSPAAGGADEQYV. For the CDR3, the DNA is TGTGCCAGCAGCCCGGCCGCAGGGGGGGCTGACGAGCAGTACGTC.

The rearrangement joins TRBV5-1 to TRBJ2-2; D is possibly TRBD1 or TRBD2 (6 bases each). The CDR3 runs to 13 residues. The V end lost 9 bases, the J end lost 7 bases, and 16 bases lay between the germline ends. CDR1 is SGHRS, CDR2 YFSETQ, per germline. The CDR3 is CATRPGAGGELFF. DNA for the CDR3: TGCGCCACCAGACCGGGGGCCGGCGGGGAGCTGTTTTTT.

The CDR3 reads CASSYKGTATDTQYF. For the CDR3, the DNA is TGTGCCAGCAGTTACAAAGGGACAGCCACAGATACGCAGTATTTT. V usage is TRBV12-3 or TRBV12-4 and J usage is TRBJ2-3; TRBD1 matches at 7 bases. There are 15 residues in the CDR3. The J segment lost 2 bases and the V segment lost 4 bases, leaving 6 bases of the junction unmatched.

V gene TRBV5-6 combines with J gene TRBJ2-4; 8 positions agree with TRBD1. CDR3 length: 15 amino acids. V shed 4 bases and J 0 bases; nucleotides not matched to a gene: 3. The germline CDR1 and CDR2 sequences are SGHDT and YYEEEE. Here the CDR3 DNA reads TGTGCCAGCAGCAGGGACAGGTTAGCCAAAAACATTCAGTACTTC. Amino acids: CASSRDRLAKNIQYF.

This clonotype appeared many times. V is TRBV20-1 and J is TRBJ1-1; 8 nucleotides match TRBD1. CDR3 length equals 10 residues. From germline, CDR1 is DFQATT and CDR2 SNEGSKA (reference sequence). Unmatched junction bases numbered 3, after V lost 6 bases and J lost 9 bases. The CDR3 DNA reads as TGCAGTGCAAGGGACAGGAAAGCTTTCTTT. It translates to CSARDRKAFF.

DNA of the CDR3: TGTGCCAGCTCCCACGGGGGGGCTGTCGGGGAGCTGTTTTTT. Translated: CASSHGGAVGELFF. V gene TRBV7-9 combines with J gene TRBJ2-2, with 8 bases identical to TRBD2. The CDR3 sequence is 14 residues long. From germline, CDR1 is SEHNR and CDR2 FQNEAQ (reference sequence). After removal of 8 bases from V and 7 bases from J, the junction contained 9 bases not matched to a gene.

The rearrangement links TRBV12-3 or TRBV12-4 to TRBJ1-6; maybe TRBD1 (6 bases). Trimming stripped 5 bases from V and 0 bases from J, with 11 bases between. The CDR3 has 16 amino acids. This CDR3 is CASSATGSSYNSPLHF. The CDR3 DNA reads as TGTGCCAGCAGTGCTACAGGGAGCTCCTATAATTCACCCCTCCACTTT.

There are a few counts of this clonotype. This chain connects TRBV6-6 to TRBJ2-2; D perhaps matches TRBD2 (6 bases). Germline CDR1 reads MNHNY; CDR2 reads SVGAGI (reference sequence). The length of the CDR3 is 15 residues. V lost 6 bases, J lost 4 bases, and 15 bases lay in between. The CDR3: CASSPAGTGTGELFF. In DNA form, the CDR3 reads TGTGCCAGCAGCCCAGCCGGGACTGGCACCGGGGAGCTGTTTTTT.